Following are 30 T cell receptor beta chains from one sample sequenced in a study of cytomegalovirus exposure and HLA in healthy donors. A multiplex PCR was run with 60 Vbeta primers and 13 Jbeta primers. Sequencing was performed with immunoSEQ multiplex PCR; in TCRdb, only in-frame clones are kept and a portion is missing. The sample shows some 120,000 clones, about 73% of them seen only once. The sequencing sample was made of PBMCs. These receptors originate from a woman aged 40 to 50 in good health and CMV-seropositive.

CDR3 coding DNA: TGCGCCAGCAGCCAACGGCCCGGGACTAGCGTAGGTGATGAGCAGTTCTTC. Translating it yields CASSQRPGTSVGDEQFF. V is TRBV4-3 and J is TRBJ2-1; 10 nucleotides match TRBD2. This CDR3 contains 17 residues. Germline CDR1 reads LGHNA; CDR2 reads YSLEER. J was trimmed by 8 bases and V by 2 bases; bases with no gene match: 12.

This sequence joins TRBV19 and TRBJ1-4, with D unclear. The CDR3 runs 14 residues. Germline V CDR1 and CDR2: LNHDA, SQIVND (reference sequence). Deletions cut 6 bases from V and 3 bases from J, with 11 bases between. The CDR3 nucleotides read TGTGCCAGTAGCCAGGAAATCGCTAATGAAAAACTGTTTTTT. This codes for CASSQEIANEKLFF.

This clone appeared once. V usage is TRBV18 and J usage is TRBJ2-1; 15 nucleotides agree with TRBD2. J gave up 9 bases and V 4 bases, and 7 bases lay outside the gene matches. The CDR3 sequence is 16 residues long. The V gene's germline CDR1 is KGHSH and CDR2 LQKENI. The CDR3 spells CASSLRTSGGVVEQFF. As DNA, the CDR3 is TGTGCCAGCTCACTCCGGACTAGCGGGGGGGTTGTTGAGCAGTTCTTC. The full variable domain, with the rest looked up from reference TRBV18 and TRBJ2-1, is NAGVMQNPRHLVRRRGQEARLRCSPMKGHSHVYWYRQLPEEGLKFMVYLQKENIIDESGMPKERFSAEFPKEGPSILRIQQVVRGDSAAYFCASSLRTSGGVVEQFFGPGTRLTVL.

The rearrangement joins TRBV25-1 to TRBJ2-1; TRBD1 might be the D (5 bases). Looked up from germline, CDR1 is MGHDK and CDR2 is SYGVNS. The CDR3 runs to 13 residues. The V end was cut by 4 bases, the J end by 8 bases, with 12 bases between. CDR3 bases: TGTGCCAGCAGTGCCCAGGGTTTCGATGAGCAGTTCTTC. This encodes CASSAQGFDEQFF.

Regarding this clone: The sample holds other DNA sequences that translate to the same CDR3. The rearrangement joins TRBV4-3 to TRBJ1-4; TRBD1 matches 9 bases. After removal of 3 bases from V and 8 bases from J, the junction contained 1 base not matched to a gene. The CDR3 totals 13 residues. Germline V lookup: CDR1 LGHNA, CDR2 YSLEER. CDR3 DNA sequence: TGCGCCAGCAGCCAGGACAGGGGCGAAAAACTGTTTTTT. Translated: CASSQDRGEKLFF.

The V gene is TRBV4-2, the J gene TRBJ2-3, with 8 bases aligning to TRBD2. There are 18 residues in the CDR3. With 0 bases clipped from V and 4 bases from J, the junction kept 12 bases outside the gene matches. In germline, CDR1 is LGHNA, CDR2 YNFKEQ. The DNA of the CDR3 is TGTGCCAGCAGCCAAGAGGTCATCGGGGGGGGCCGGTCAGATACGCAGTATTTT. This sequence encodes CASSQEVIGGGRSDTQYF.

There are a few counts of this clone. The chain employs TRBV5-1 and TRBJ1-1; 8 nucleotides line up with TRBD1. Per germline, CDR1 SGHRS and CDR2 YFSETQ. V trimming: 3 bases; J trimming: 3 bases; junction bases outside the gene matches: 7. The CDR3 is 15 residues long. The CDR3 region is CASSSRQGSDTEAFF. The CDR3 DNA is TGCGCCAGCAGCTCTCGACAGGGGTCTGACACTGAAGCTTTCTTT.

This chain connects TRBV5-1 to TRBJ1-1; D not certain. Germline V CDR1 and CDR2: SGHRS, YFSETQ. V was trimmed by 6 bases and J by 8 bases, leaving 17 bases between them. The CDR3 is made up of 13 amino acids. The CDR3 spells CASTFGGGEEAFF. In nucleotides, the CDR3 is TGCGCCAGCACCTTCGGAGGCGGGGAGGAAGCTTTCTTT.

The rearrangement links TRBV7-2 to TRBJ1-2; D call uncertain. Per the germline V gene, CDR1 is SGHTA and CDR2 is FQGNSA. The CDR3 covers 17 residues. V dropped 1 base and J dropped 8 bases, with 23 bases sitting between them. The chain's CDR3 is CASSLERLGGLAGGYTF. Here the CDR3 DNA reads TGTGCCAGCAGCTTAGAAAGGTTGGGCGGACTCGCGGGAGGCTACACCTTC. Based on the CDR3 plus reference TRBV7-2 and TRBJ1-2, the full variable domain is GAGVSQSPSNKVTEKGKDVELRCDPISGHTALYWYRQSLGQGLEFLIYFQGNSAPDKSGLPSDRFSAERTGGSVSTLTIQRTQQEDSAVYLCASSLERLGGLAGGYTFGSGTRLTVV.

The gene calls are TRBV4-1 and TRBJ2-1, with 13 positions matching TRBD2. CDR3 size: 14 residues. Germline CDR1 and CDR2: MGHRA and YSYEKL. Trimming took 5 bases from V and 10 from J; bases not matched to a gene: 5. The CDR3: CASSFALAGGEQFF. The DNA of the CDR3 is TGCGCCAGCAGCTTCGCACTAGCGGGGGGGGAGCAGTTCTTC.

The genes are TRBV6-4 and TRBJ1-6, with a possible D match to TRBD1 (5 bases). V lost 2 bases and J 10 bases, leaving 9 bases between the germline ends. This CDR3 has 13 residues. Per the germline V gene, CDR1 is MRHNA and CDR2 is SNTAGT. The CDR3 region is CASSDQGGSPLHF. Written as DNA, the CDR3 is TGTGCCAGCAGTGACCAGGGAGGATCACCCCTCCACTTT.

J is TRBJ2-5 and V is TRBV7-8; the match to TRBD2 covers 12 bases. This CDR3 comprises 16 residues. The germline gives CDR1 SGHVS, CDR2 FQNEAQ. Germline trimming cut 5 bases from V and 3 bases from J; bases unmatched to any gene: 7. The CDR3 sequence is CASSPLAGGQKETQYF. Here the CDR3 DNA reads TGTGCCAGCAGCCCTCTAGCGGGGGGGCAAAAAGAGACCCAGTACTTC.

This sequence joins TRBV6-1 and TRBJ1-2, with 9 bases matching TRBD1. The J segment lost 8 bases and the V segment lost 5 bases, leaving 9 bases of the junction unmatched. Germline V gene lookup returns CDR1 MNHNS and CDR2 SASEGT. The CDR3 covers 14 residues. The CDR3 spells CASSPYRGLQGYTF. The CDR3 bases are TGTGCCAGCAGTCCATACAGGGGGCTACAAGGCTACACCTTC.

The chain is built from TRBV19 and TRBJ1-5; unclear D gene. From germline, CDR1 is LNHDA and CDR2 SQIVND (reference sequence). V was trimmed by 3 bases and J by 7 bases, leaving 7 bases between them. The CDR3 is 12 amino acids. The CDR3 region has the DNA TGTGCCAGTAGTATGCTCCGGCAGCCCCAGCATTTT. Residues: CASSMLRQPQHF.

The chain has TRBV5-1 and TRBJ2-7; TRBD2 might be the D (6 bases). The length of the CDR3 is 14 residues. Germline V gives CDR1 SGHRS, CDR2 YFSETQ. V lost 4 bases and J lost 1, with 12 bases in between. As DNA, the CDR3 is TGCGCCAGCAGCGAGGACGGGGGATCCTACGAGCAGTACTTC. Translated, it gives CASSEDGGSYEQYF.

The rearrangement joins TRBV5-1 to TRBJ2-5, with D perhaps matching TRBD2 (6 bases). The germline gives CDR1 SGHRS, CDR2 YFSETQ. This CDR3 is 16 amino acids long. With 4 bases removed from V and 4 bases from J, the gap between germline ends came to 20 bases. The CDR3 coding sequence is TGCGCCAGCAGCCTCTCGATAGGACCGCGGGGAGAGACCCAGTACTTC. This translates into CASSLSIGPRGETQYF.

The chain joins TRBV7-9 to TRBJ1-5; TRBD1 matches 8 bases. Losses at the gene ends were 0 bases for V and 2 bases for J; bases not matched to a gene: 3. Germline CDR1 SEHNR, CDR2 FQNEAQ (reference sequence). CDR3 size: 16 residues. For the CDR3, the DNA is TGTGCCAGCAGCTTAGCAGACAGGGGAGGCAATCAGCCCCAGCATTTT. Translating gives CASSLADRGGNQPQHF.

Note on this clone: This specimen includes other DNA sequences encoding the same CDR3. The J gene is TRBJ1-3, the V gene TRBV9; no clear D. Per germline, CDR1 SGDLS and CDR2 YYNGEE. The CDR3 is 14 residues long. V lost 0 bases to trimming and J lost 0 bases, with 4 bases between them. As DNA, the CDR3 is TGTGCCAGCAGCGTAGGTAACTCTGGAAACACCATATATTTT. Its translation is CASSVGNSGNTIYF.

This chain joins TRBV5-6 and TRBJ1-4; D is perhaps TRBD1 (5 bases). V lost 0 bases and J lost 0, with 9 bases in between. The CDR3 is 16 residues long. Germline V gives CDR1 SGHDT, CDR2 YYEEEE. Written as DNA, the CDR3 is TGTGCCAGCAGCTTGGGGGGCCTTGCAACTAATGAAAAACTGTTTTTT. The encoded protein is CASSLGGLATNEKLFF.

This chain joins TRBV7-2 and TRBJ1-6; 8 positions match TRBD1. The CDR3 length is 17 residues. Germline values: CDR1 SGHTA, CDR2 FQGNSA. V trimming: 5 bases; J trimming: 2 bases; junction bases outside the gene matches: 8. As DNA, the CDR3 is TGTGCCAGCAGCCCCCGGACAGGGCGGACCTATAATTCACCCCTCCACTTT. This gives the protein CASSPRTGRTYNSPLHF. The full variable domain, with the rest looked up from reference TRBV7-2 and TRBJ1-6, is GAGVSQSPSNKVTEKGKDVELRCDPISGHTALYWYRQSLGQGLEFLIYFQGNSAPDKSGLPSDRFSAERTGGSVSTLTIQRTQQEDSAVYLCASSPRTGRTYNSPLHFGNGTRLTVT.

The V call is TRBV7-2, the J call TRBJ2-3; D ambiguous. Per germline, CDR1 SGHTA and CDR2 FQGNSA. This CDR3 contains 11 residues. The V gene lost 4 bases and the J gene lost 3 bases, with 2 bases spanning the gap. The CDR3 DNA reads TGTGCCAGCAGCTCTACAGATACGCAGTATTTT. It specifies CASSSTDTQYF.

This clone was found a few times. The V and J genes are TRBV2 and TRBJ1-5; tentative D call: TRBD1 (5 bases). V gave up 7 bases and J gave up 0 bases, with 13 bases separating them. The length of the CDR3 is 15 residues. Looked up from germline, CDR1 is SNHLY and CDR2 is FYNNEI. CDR3 region: CASTLDSYSNQPQHF. CDR3 sequence (DNA): TGTGCCAGCACCCTTGACAGTTATAGCAATCAGCCCCAGCATTTT.

V usage is TRBV5-1 and J usage is TRBJ2-7; possible D gene TRBD2, 6 bases. Germline V CDR1 and CDR2: SGHRS, YFSETQ. This CDR3 spans 13 amino acids. Trimming pared 5 bases from V and 3 bases from J, leaving 12 bases between. The CDR3 spells CASSYGGVYEQYF. CDR3 sequence (DNA): TGCGCCAGCAGTTACGGGGGAGTCTACGAGCAGTACTTC.

This chain connects TRBV6-6 to TRBJ2-2; possibly TRBD1 for D (5 bases). The CDR3 loop spans 14 amino acids. V dropped 7 bases and J dropped 5 bases, with 14 bases sitting between them. Germline V gives CDR1 MNHNY, CDR2 SVGAGI (reference sequence). The CDR3 bases are TGTGCCAGCACCTGGACAAGAGCTACCGGGGAGCTGTTTTTT. This sequence encodes CASTWTRATGELFF.

J is TRBJ1-1 and V is TRBV6-5; D possibly corresponds to TRBD1 (6 bases). Germline V gene sequence: CDR1 MNHEY, CDR2 SVGAGI. The CDR3 runs 12 residues. V lost 6 bases to trimming and J lost 7 bases, with 12 bases between them. In DNA form, the CDR3 reads TGTGCCAGCAGCTCTCGAGGGGGTGAAGCTTTCTTT. The encoded protein is CASSSRGGEAFF.

This clone was found many times. The rearrangement joins TRBV7-9 to TRBJ2-7, with D perhaps TRBD1 (6 bases). V shed 4 bases and J shed 2 bases, with 12 bases lying between them. CDR1 is SEHNR and CDR2 is FQNEAQ in the germline V gene (reference sequence). The CDR3 has 14 amino acids. This chain's CDR3 is CASSSAGVTYEQYF. Written as DNA, the CDR3 is TGTGCCAGCAGCTCAGCAGGGGTCACCTACGAGCAGTACTTC.

The V and J genes are TRBV9 and TRBJ1-1; no reliable D call. V lost 4 bases to trimming and J lost 4 bases, with 8 bases between them. The CDR3 is made up of 12 amino acids. Germline V lookup: CDR1 SGDLS, CDR2 YYNGEE. The CDR3 nucleotides read TGTGCCAGCAGCCCCCCGGGCACTGAAGCTTTCTTT. Its protein is CASSPPGTEAFF.

Comments on this clone: This sample also contains other DNA sequences that code for the same CDR3. This sequence joins TRBV4-1 and TRBJ1-5, with 10 bases fitting TRBD1. Trimming cost V 0 bases and J 5 bases; bases outside gene matches: 4. This CDR3 is built from 16 residues. The germline V gene has CDR1 MGHRA and CDR2 YSYEKL. CDR3: CASSQDPGTGDQPQHF. The DNA for the CDR3 is TGCGCCAGCAGCCAAGATCCCGGGACAGGGGATCAGCCCCAGCATTTT.

This clone was detected only a few times. The gene calls are TRBV5-1 and TRBJ2-5, with 13 nucleotides matching TRBD2. Germline assignment: CDR1 SGHRS and CDR2 YFSETQ. The V segment lost 8 bases and the J segment 2 bases; nucleotides outside the gene matches: 18. This CDR3 contains 19 residues. The CDR3 loop is CASERGLTSGGFGQETQYF. The CDR3 bases are TGCGCCAGTGAAAGGGGCCTGACTAGCGGGGGGTTCGGGCAAGAGACCCAGTACTTC.

This clone came up a few times. The V gene is TRBV2, the J gene TRBJ1-3, with no clear D. Between the trimmed V and J ends, which lost 7 bases and 0 bases, there was a span of 10 bases. The CDR3 has 14 amino acids. Germline V gene lookup returns CDR1 SNHLY and CDR2 FYNNEI. In DNA, the CDR3 is TGTGCCAGCACGGGTGGGTCCTCTGGAAACACCATATATTTT. This sequence encodes CASTGGSSGNTIYF.